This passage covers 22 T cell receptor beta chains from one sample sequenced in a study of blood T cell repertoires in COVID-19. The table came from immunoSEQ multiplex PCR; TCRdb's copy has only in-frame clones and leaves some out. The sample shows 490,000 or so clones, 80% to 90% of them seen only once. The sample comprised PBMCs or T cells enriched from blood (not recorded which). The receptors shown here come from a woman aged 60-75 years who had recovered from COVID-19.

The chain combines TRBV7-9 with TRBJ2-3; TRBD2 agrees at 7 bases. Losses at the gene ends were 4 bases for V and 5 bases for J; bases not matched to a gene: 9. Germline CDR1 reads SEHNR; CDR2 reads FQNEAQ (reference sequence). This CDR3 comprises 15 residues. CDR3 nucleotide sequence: TGTGCCAGCAGCTCGCGGGAGCGGGGCGGAGATACGCAGTATTTT. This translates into CASSSRERGGDTQYF.

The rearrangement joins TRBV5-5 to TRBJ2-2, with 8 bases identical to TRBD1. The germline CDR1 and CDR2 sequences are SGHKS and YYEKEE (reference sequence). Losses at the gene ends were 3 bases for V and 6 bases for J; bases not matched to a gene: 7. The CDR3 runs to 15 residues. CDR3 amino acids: CASSWDRFWAGELFF. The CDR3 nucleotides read TGTGCCAGCAGCTGGGACAGGTTCTGGGCCGGGGAGCTGTTTTTT.

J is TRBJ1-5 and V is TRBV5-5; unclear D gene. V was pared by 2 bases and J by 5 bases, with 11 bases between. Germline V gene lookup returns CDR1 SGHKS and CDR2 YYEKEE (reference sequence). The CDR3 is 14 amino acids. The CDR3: CASSFLGGDQPQHF. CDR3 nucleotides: TGTGCCAGCAGCTTCCTGGGCGGGGATCAGCCCCAGCATTTT.

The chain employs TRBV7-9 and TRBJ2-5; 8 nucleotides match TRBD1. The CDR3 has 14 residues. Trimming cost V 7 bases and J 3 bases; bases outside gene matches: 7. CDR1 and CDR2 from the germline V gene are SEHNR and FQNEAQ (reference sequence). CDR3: CASTVGQGKETQYF. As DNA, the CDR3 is TGTGCCAGCACCGTCGGACAGGGAAAAGAGACCCAGTACTTC.

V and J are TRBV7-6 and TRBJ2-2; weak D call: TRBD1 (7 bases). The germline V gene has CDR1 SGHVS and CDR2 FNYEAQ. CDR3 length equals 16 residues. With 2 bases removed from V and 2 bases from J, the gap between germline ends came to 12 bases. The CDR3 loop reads CASSLQTGTNTGELFF. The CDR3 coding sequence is TGTGCCAGCAGCTTACAGACAGGGACTAACACCGGGGAGCTGTTTTTT.

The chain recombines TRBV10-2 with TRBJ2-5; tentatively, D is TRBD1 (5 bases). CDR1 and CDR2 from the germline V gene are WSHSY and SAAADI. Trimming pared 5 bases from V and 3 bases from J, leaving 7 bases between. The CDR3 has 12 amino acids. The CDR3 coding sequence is TGCGCCAGCAGTCCAGGGAAAGAGACCCAGTACTTC. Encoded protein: CASSPGKETQYF.

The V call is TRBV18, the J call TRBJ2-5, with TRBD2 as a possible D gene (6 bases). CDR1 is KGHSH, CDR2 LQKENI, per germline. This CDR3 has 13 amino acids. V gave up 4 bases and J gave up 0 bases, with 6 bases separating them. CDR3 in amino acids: CASSRGDQETQYF. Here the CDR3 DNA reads TGTGCCAGCTCACGCGGGGACCAAGAGACCCAGTACTTC.

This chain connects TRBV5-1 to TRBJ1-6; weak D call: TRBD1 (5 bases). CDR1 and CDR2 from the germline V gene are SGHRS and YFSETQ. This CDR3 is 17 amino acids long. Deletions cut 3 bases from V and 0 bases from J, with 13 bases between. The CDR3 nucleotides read TGCGCCAGCAGCTCCCGGACACAGAGCTCCTATAATTCACCCCTCCACTTT. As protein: CASSSRTQSSYNSPLHF.

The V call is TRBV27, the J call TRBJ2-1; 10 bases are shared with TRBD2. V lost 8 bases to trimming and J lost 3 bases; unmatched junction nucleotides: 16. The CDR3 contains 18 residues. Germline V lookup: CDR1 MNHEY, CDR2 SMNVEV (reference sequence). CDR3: CASGPLSGGSWIYNEQFF. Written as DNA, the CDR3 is TGTGCCAGCGGACCACTTAGCGGGGGGTCCTGGATCTACAATGAGCAGTTCTTC.

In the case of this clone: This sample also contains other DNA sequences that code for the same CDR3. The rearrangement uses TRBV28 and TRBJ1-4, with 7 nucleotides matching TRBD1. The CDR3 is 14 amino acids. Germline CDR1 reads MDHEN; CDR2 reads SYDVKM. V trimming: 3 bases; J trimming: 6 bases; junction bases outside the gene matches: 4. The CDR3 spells CASSFQGVDEKLFF. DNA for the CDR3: TGTGCCAGCAGTTTTCAGGGGGTGGATGAAAAACTGTTTTTT.

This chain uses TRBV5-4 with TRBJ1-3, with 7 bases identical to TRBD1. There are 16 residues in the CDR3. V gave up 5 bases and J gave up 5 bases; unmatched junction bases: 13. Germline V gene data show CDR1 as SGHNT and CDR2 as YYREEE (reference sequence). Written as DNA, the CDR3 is TGTGCCAGCAGTTCCGGGACAGCGTTTGATCGAAACACCATATATTTT. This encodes CASSSGTAFDRNTIYF.

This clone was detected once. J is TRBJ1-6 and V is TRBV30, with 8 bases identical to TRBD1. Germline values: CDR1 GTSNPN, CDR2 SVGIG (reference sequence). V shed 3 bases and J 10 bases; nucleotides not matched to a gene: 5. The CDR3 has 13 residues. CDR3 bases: TGTGCCTGGAGCACAGGACAGGGCTCACCCCTCCACTTT. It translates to CAWSTGQGSPLHF.

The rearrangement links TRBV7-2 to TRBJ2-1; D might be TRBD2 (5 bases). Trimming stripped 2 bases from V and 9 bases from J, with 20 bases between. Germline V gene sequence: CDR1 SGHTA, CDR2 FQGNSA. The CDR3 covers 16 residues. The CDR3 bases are TGTGCCAGCAGCTTATCCCTAGCCTATACCTTTGGTGAGCAGTTCTTC. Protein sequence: CASSLSLAYTFGEQFF. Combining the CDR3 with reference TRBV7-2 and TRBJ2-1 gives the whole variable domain GAGVSQSPSNKVTEKGKDVELRCDPISGHTALYWYRQSLGQGLEFLIYFQGNSAPDKSGLPSDRFSAERTGGSVSTLTIQRTQQEDSAVYLCASSLSLAYTFGEQFFGPGTRLTVL.

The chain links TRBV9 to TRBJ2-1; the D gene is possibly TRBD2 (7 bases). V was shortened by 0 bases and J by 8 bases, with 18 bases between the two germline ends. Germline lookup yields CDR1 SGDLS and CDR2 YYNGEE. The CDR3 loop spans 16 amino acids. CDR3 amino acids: CASSVVGGLIGDEQFF. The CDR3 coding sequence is TGTGCCAGCAGCGTAGTGGGGGGGCTCATAGGAGATGAGCAGTTCTTC.

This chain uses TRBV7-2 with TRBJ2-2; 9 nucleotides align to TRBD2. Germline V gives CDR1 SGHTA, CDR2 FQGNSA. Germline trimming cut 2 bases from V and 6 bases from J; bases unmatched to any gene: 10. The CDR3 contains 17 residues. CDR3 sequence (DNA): TGTGCCAGCAGCTTATCACTAGCGGGTGGAAAGTCCGGGGAGCTGTTTTTT. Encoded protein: CASSLSLAGGKSGELFF.

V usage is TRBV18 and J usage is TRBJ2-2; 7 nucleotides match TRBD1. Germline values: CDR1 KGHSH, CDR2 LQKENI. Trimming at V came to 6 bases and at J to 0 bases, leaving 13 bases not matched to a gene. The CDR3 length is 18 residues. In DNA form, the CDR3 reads TGTGCCAGCTCCCCGCGCAAAGGGGACAGTGCGAACACCGGGGAGCTGTTTTTT. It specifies CASSPRKGDSANTGELFF.

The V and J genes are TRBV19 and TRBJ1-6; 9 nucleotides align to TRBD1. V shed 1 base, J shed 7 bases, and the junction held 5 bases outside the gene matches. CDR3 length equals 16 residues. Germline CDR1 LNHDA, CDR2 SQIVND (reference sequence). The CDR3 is CASSIGGQGDNSPLHF. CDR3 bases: TGTGCCAGTAGTATAGGGGGACAGGGCGACAATTCACCCCTCCACTTT.

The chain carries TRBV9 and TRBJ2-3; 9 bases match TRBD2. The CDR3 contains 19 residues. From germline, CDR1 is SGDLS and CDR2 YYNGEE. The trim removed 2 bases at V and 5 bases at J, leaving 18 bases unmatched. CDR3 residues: CASSVGSLAGPYGGDTQYF. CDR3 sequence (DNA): TGTGCCAGCAGCGTGGGTTCACTAGCGGGCCCCTATGGGGGAGATACGCAGTATTTT.

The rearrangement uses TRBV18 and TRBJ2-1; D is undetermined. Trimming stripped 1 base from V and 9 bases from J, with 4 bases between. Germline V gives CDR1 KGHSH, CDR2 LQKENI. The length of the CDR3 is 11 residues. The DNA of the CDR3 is TGTGCCAGCTCACCACTTCGTGAGCAGTTCTTC. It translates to CASSPLREQFF.

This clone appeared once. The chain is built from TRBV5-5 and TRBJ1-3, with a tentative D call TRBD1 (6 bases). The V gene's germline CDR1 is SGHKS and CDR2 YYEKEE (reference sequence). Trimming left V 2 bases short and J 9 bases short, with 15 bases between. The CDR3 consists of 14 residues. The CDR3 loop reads CASSFGQQESTIYF. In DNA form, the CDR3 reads TGTGCCAGCAGCTTTGGACAGCAAGAAAGCACCATATATTTT.

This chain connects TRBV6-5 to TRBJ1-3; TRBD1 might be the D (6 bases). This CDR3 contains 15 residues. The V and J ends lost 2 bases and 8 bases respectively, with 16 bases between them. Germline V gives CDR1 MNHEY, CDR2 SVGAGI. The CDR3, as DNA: TGTGCCAGCAGTTACGTTCAGGACAGTGGGGACACCATATATTTT. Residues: CASSYVQDSGDTIYF.

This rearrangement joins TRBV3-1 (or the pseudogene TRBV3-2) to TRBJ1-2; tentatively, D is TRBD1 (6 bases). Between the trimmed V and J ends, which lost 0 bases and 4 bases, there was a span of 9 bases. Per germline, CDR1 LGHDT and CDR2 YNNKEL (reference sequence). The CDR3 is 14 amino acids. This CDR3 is CASSQEQGAYGYTF. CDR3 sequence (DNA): TGTGCCAGCAGCCAAGAACAGGGAGCCTATGGCTACACCTTC.